This TCR beta chain appears in the sequencing data of a study of CD8 T cells in Susac syndrome. Across the study: At blood draw, Susac syndrome patients were therapy-naive, on corticosteroids, or on intravenous immunoglobulin alone.

With random hexamers, reverse transcription was performed on about 0.5 to 1 ug of RNA. MiXCR, run by TCRdb on the immunoSEQ multiplex PCR reads, gives a single entry per CDR3 protein. Of 95,000 to 150,000 distinct CDR3 sequences listed, over 90% are singletons. Under recently defined diagnostic criteria, the patients with Susac syndrome qualified as having definite or probable disease. Negative magnetic isolation gave CD8+ and CD4+ cells; FACS enriched CD8+ TEMRA. This clonotype has only one observation. Its antigen is still unknown. Trimming took off 8 bases at V and 4 bases at J, with 14 bases between the two ends. This CDR3 has 13 residues. CDR1 and CDR2 (germline): MNHEY, SMNVEV (reference sequence). Study observations and caveats: It was acknowledged by the study that relatively few individuals were included in its TCR sequencing and HLA analysis.

This sequence originates from a human donor with Susac syndrome. Input material: CD4+ T cells from PBMCs. The chain links TRBV27 to TRBJ1-2; D is uncertain. As DNA, the CDR3 is TGTGCCAGCGGGTCAAGGGATAGCTATGGCTACACCTTC. This sequence encodes CASGSRDSYGYTF.